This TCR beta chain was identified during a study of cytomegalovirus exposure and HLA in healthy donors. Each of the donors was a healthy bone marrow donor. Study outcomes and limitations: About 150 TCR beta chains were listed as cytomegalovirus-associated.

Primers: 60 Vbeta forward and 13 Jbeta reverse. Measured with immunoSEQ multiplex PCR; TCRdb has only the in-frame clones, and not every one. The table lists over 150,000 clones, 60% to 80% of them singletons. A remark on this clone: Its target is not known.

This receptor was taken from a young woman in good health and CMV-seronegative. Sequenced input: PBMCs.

In DNA, the CDR3 is TGCGCCAGCAGCTTGCTAACCACAGAGAACACTGAAGCTTTCTTT. Its protein product is CASSLLTTENTEAFF. V usage is TRBV5-1 and J usage is TRBJ1-1; D not certain. Looked up from germline, CDR1 is SGHRS and CDR2 is YFSETQ. Trimming stripped 1 base from V and 1 base from J, with 11 bases between. This CDR3 has 15 residues.